Below, 24 T cell receptor beta chains from the same sample are listed, as sequenced in a study of T cells in Graves' hyperthyroidism and ophthalmopathy. Authors of the study amplified TCR beta CDR3 regions from RNA transcripts. HTBI primers were employed in a first-round RT-PCR of the TCR CDR3. TCRdb reprocessed the multiplex PCR reads with MiXCR, giving one entry per CDR3 protein. The sample records 600,000 or so distinct CDR3 sequences, about 14% being singletons. Sequenced input: blood. These receptors were taken from a woman aged 50 to 65 with Graves' ophthalmopathy.

In its sample, this clonotype was seen many times. V usage is TRBV5-6 and J usage is TRBJ1-5; D is possibly TRBD1 (6 bases). The V gene lost 4 bases and the J gene lost 1 base, with 6 bases spanning the gap. The CDR3 is 13 residues long. The germline gives CDR1 SGHDT, CDR2 YYEEEE. CDR3 amino acids: CASSDRSNQPQHF. CDR3 coding DNA: TGTGCCAGCAGCGACAGGAGCAATCAGCCCCAGCATTTT.

This clonotype has a count of ten or more. The rearrangement uses TRBV28 and TRBJ2-7, with D perhaps given as TRBD1 or TRBD2 (5 bases each). Trimming took off 6 bases at V and 6 bases at J, with 18 bases between the two ends. This CDR3 has 14 amino acids. Germline CDR1 is MDHEN and CDR2 is SYDVKM. The CDR3 sequence is CASRRGWGIGEQYF. CDR3 coding DNA: TGTGCCAGCAGGAGGGGATGGGGGATTGGCGAGCAGTACTTC.

This clonotype has at least ten counts. J is TRBJ2-7 and V is TRBV20-1; either TRBD1 or TRBD2 may supply D (7 bases each). This CDR3 is 14 amino acids long. Germline loops: CDR1 DFQATT, CDR2 SNEGSKA (reference sequence). The V and J ends lost 6 bases and 1 base respectively, with 16 bases between them. The CDR3 DNA sequence: TGCAGTGCCCTCACAGGGGACTATTCCTACGAGCAGTACTTC. This translates into CSALTGDYSYEQYF.

The chain is built from TRBV14 and TRBJ2-4; D not resolved. CDR1 SGHDN and CDR2 FVKESK come from the germline V gene. V was trimmed by 0 bases and J by 0 bases, leaving 12 bases between them. The length of the CDR3 is 17 residues. Here the CDR3 reads CASSQDFGERAKNIQYF. DNA of the CDR3: TGTGCCAGCAGCCAAGATTTTGGCGAGAGAGCCAAAAACATTCAGTACTTC. The variable domain in full, completed from reference TRBV14 and TRBJ2-4, reads EAGVTQFPSHSVIEKGQTVTLRCDPISGHDNLYWYRRVMGKEIKFLLHFVKESKQDESGMPNNRFLAERTGGTYSTLKVQPAELEDSGVYFCASSQDFGERAKNIQYFGAGTRLSVL.

This clonotype was seen repeatedly, ten times or more. The chain couples TRBV20-1 to TRBJ2-3, with TRBD2 identical over 13 bases. This CDR3 contains 16 residues. V gave up 2 bases and J gave up 4 bases; unmatched junction bases: 6. The germline CDR1 and CDR2 sequences are DFQATT and SNEGSKA (reference sequence). The CDR3 spells CSARQGLAGVSDTQYF. In nucleotides, the CDR3 is TGCAGTGCTAGACAAGGACTAGCGGGAGTGTCAGATACGCAGTATTTT.

This sequence joins TRBV6-5 and TRBJ2-1; possible D gene TRBD1, 6 bases. Germline lookup yields CDR1 MNHEY and CDR2 SVGAGI. Trimming stripped 4 bases from V and 9 bases from J, with 16 bases between. The CDR3 is 14 amino acids. The CDR3 reads CASSSWDRGGEQFF. CDR3 bases: TGTGCCAGCAGTTCCTGGGACCGAGGGGGTGAGCAGTTCTTC.

The chain joins TRBV2 to TRBJ2-1; TRBD2 agrees at 8 bases. CDR1 is SNHLY, CDR2 FYNNEI, per germline. This CDR3 spans 18 amino acids. Losses at the gene ends were 4 bases for V and 0 bases for J; bases not matched to a gene: 11. Here the CDR3 reads CASSVVPGLDRSYNEQFF. The CDR3 nucleotides are TGTGCCAGCAGTGTGGTCCCGGGACTAGATCGCTCCTACAATGAGCAGTTCTTC.

Concerning this clonotype: This could be a read error, since a much larger clone is one nucleotide away. The rearrangement uses TRBV6-1 and TRBJ1-2, with D hard to call. Germline loops: CDR1 MNHNS, CDR2 SASEGT. Deletions cut 6 bases from V and 0 bases from J, with 8 bases between. The CDR3 sequence is 13 residues long. This CDR3 reads CASSRRTNYGYTF. The CDR3 nucleotides are TGTGCCAGCAGCCGCCGGACTAACTATGGCTACACCTTC.

The chain uses TRBV7-9 and TRBJ1-3; tentative D call: TRBD1 (6 bases). V lost 3 bases and J 0 bases, leaving 12 bases between the germline ends. Germline V gene lookup returns CDR1 SEHNR and CDR2 FQNEAQ (reference sequence). The CDR3 loop spans 16 amino acids. CDR3 protein: CASSLRTVPSGNTIYF. The CDR3 DNA is TGTGCCAGCAGCTTGAGGACAGTCCCCTCTGGAAACACCATATATTTT.

Remarks on this clonotype: Since a much larger clone is just one base distant, this may be a read error. The rearrangement uses TRBV20-1 and TRBJ1-6; the D is unclear. Germline V gene data show CDR1 as DFQATT and CDR2 as SNEGSKA (reference sequence). The CDR3 is 16 residues long. V lost 0 bases, J lost 8 bases, and 17 bases lay in between. The CDR3 DNA reads TGCAGTGCTAGAGATTGGGCAATATATGAGGATTCACCCCTCCACTTT. Protein: CSARDWAIYEDSPLHF.

This clonotype was recorded many times. The genes are TRBV3-2 and TRBJ2-5; TRBD2, the table's D call, lacks a check against the DNA. TRBV3-2 is a listed pseudogene. The CDR3 consists of 15 residues. The CDR3 loop reads CASSQVLAGEETQYF. CDR3 coding DNA: TGTGCCAGCAGCCAAGTACTAGCGGGAGAAGAGACCCAGTACTTC.

This clonotype was picked up a small number of times. The V and J genes are TRBV4-3 and TRBJ1-5; weak D call: TRBD1 (5 bases). This CDR3 comprises 15 residues. Germline V gives CDR1 LGHNA, CDR2 YSLEER. With 1 base removed from V and 6 bases from J, the gap between germline ends came to 13 bases. The CDR3 DNA reads as TGCGCCAGCAGCCAAGCTGCAGGGCGGGGTCAGCCCCAGCATTTT. Encoded protein: CASSQAAGRGQPQHF.

Ten or more counts support this clonotype. The chain employs TRBV7-2 and TRBJ2-1, with TRBD2 identical over 8 bases. Germline V CDR1 and CDR2: SGHTA, FQGNSA. The V segment lost 4 bases and the J segment 16 bases; nucleotides outside the gene matches: 21. The CDR3 has 16 residues. The CDR3 reads CASSSQGTRRYNERFF. The DNA of the CDR3 is TGTGCCAGCAGCTCCCAGGGGACTAGAAGGTACAATGAGCGTTTCTTC.

This clonotype was detected ten times or more. J is TRBJ2-3 and V is TRBV12-3 or TRBV12-4; no definite D call. The ends were cut back, 2 bases at V and 4 bases at J, with 7 bases in the middle. This CDR3 spans 13 amino acids. The CDR3 sequence: CASSLRVADTQYF. In DNA, the CDR3 is TGTGCCAGCAGTTTAAGGGTGGCAGATACGCAGTATTTT.

This clonotype was picked up many times. The CDR3 sequence: CASSRLAGQTDTQYF. The CDR3 nucleotides read TGCGCCAGCAGCCGACTAGCGGGTCAAACAGATACGCAGTATTTT. The rearrangement joins TRBV5-1 to TRBJ2-3, with TRBD2 matching 10 bases. This CDR3 spans 15 amino acids. Per the germline V gene, CDR1 is SGHRS and CDR2 is YFSETQ. J lost 3 bases, V lost 4 bases, and 5 bases had no gene match.

The sample holds many counts of this clonotype. The J gene is TRBJ2-1, the V gene TRBV11-2, with 8 bases fitting TRBD2. The germline V gene has CDR1 SGHAT and CDR2 FQNNGV. V shed 4 bases, J shed 2 bases, and the junction held 4 bases outside the gene matches. This CDR3 spans 15 amino acids. CDR3 nucleotide sequence: TGTGCCAGCAGCTCGTTAGCGGGGACCTACAATGAGCAGTTCTTC. The encoded protein is CASSSLAGTYNEQFF.

This clonotype occurred many times. The chain carries TRBV7-2 and TRBJ2-7, with 13 bases matching TRBD2. V was clipped by 4 bases and J by 6 bases; unmatched bases: 9. The CDR3 runs to 16 residues. Germline CDR1 SGHTA, CDR2 FQGNSA. The CDR3 region is CASSSRTSGSFREQYF. In nucleotides, the CDR3 is TGTGCCAGCAGCTCACGGACTAGCGGGAGTTTCCGCGAGCAGTACTTC. Filled out from reference TRBV7-2 and TRBJ2-7, the complete variable domain reads GAGVSQSPSNKVTEKGKDVELRCDPISGHTALYWYRQSLGQGLEFLIYFQGNSAPDKSGLPSDRFSAERTGGSVSTLTIQRTQQEDSAVYLCASSSRTSGSFREQYFGPGTRLTVT.

In its sample, this clonotype was seen many times. J is TRBJ2-1 and V is TRBV13; TRBD2 matches 9 bases. V gave up 5 bases and J gave up 9 bases; unmatched junction bases: 17. The CDR3 spans 17 residues. Germline CDR1 reads PRHDT; CDR2 reads FYEKMQ (reference sequence). The CDR3 spells CASSPHPGFSGSSEQFF. The CDR3 DNA sequence: TGTGCCAGCAGCCCCCACCCCGGGTTTAGCGGGAGCTCTGAGCAGTTCTTC.

This clonotype was recorded at least ten times. V gene TRBV11-2 combines with J gene TRBJ2-1; 10 bases are shared with TRBD2. The CDR3 covers 16 residues. The V gene's germline CDR1 is SGHAT and CDR2 FQNNGV. V was pared by 5 bases and J by 5 bases, with 9 bases of the junction left unmatched. CDR3 nucleotide sequence: TGTGCCAGCAGCCTACCGACTAGCGGGCTGCACAATGAGCAGTTCTTC. This sequence encodes CASSLPTSGLHNEQFF.

This clonotype came up a few times. V is TRBV5-1 and J is TRBJ2-2, with no clear D. Trimming stripped 0 bases from V and 5 bases from J, with 8 bases between. The CDR3 spans 14 residues. CDR1 and CDR2 (germline): SGHRS, YFSETQ. The DNA for the CDR3 is TGCGCCAGCAGCTTGGCGTGGGAAACCGGGGAGCTGTTTTTT. It translates to CASSLAWETGELFF.

The chain is built from TRBV11-2 and TRBJ2-3, with 11 bases lining up with TRBD2. V lost 5 bases and J lost 5; bases outside the gene matches: 9. The CDR3 runs 16 residues. The germline gives CDR1 SGHAT, CDR2 FQNNGV. The CDR3 loop reads CASSLRSGTSGDTQYF. CDR3 nucleotides: TGTGCCAGCAGCCTTCGGTCCGGGACTAGCGGAGATACGCAGTATTTT.

The table lists this clonotype with a few counts. The gene calls are TRBV7-9 and TRBJ2-6; D ambiguous. The germline gives CDR1 SEHNR, CDR2 FQNEAQ (reference sequence). The CDR3 totals 14 residues. Between the trimmed V and J ends, which lost 10 bases and 2 bases, there was a span of 12 bases. The CDR3 here is CANQRRPGANVLTF. DNA for the CDR3: TGTGCCAACCAGCGTAGGCCTGGGGCCAACGTCCTGACTTTC.

This clonotype was recorded at least ten times. The chain carries TRBV20-1 and TRBJ2-1; 11 nucleotides line up with TRBD2. The ends lost 5 bases at V and 3 bases at J; junction bases unmatched: 9. Germline CDR1 DFQATT, CDR2 SNEGSKA (reference sequence). This CDR3 has 16 residues. The CDR3 bases are TGCAGTGCTCTCGTACCGGGACTAGCGGTCTACAATGAGCAGTTCTTC. It is translated as CSALVPGLAVYNEQFF.

The table lists this clonotype with many counts. The chain joins TRBV5-1 to TRBJ2-3, with D hard to call. V shed 5 bases and J shed 6 bases, with 7 bases lying between them. Germline V CDR1 and CDR2: SGHRS, YFSETQ. CDR3 length equals 11 residues. In nucleotides, the CDR3 is TGCGCCAGCAGGGCACGGGATACGCAGTATTTT. Its translation is CASRARDTQYF. The full variable domain, rest sourced from reference TRBV5-1 and TRBJ2-3, is KAGVTQTPRYLIKTRGQQVTLSCSPISGHRSVSWYQQTPGQGLQFLFEYFSETQRNKGNFPGRFSGRQFSNSRSEMNVSTLELGDSALYLCASRARDTQYFGPGTRLTVL.